This is a list of T cell receptor beta chains from one sample in a study of CD8 T cells in ankylosing spondylitis. TCRdb used MiXCR to reprocess the 5' RACE reads, holding one entry per CDR3 protein. This sample yields about 400,000 distinct CDR3 sequences, of which 20% to 25% are seen a single time; 16% belongs to the top ten. The sequencing sample was made of blood, either unsorted or a sorted T cell fraction (not recorded which). These receptors originate from a male donor with ankylosing spondylitis. CDR3s include the opening cysteine and the closing phenylalanine or tryptophan. Each record gives: J gene, V gene, CDR3 protein.

J gene: TRBJ2-2
V gene: TRBV5-1
CDR3 protein: CASSSLTSGDTGELFF

J gene: TRBJ1-1
V gene: TRBV6-2/TRBV6-3
CDR3 protein: CASCLIGGKRETEAFF

J gene: TRBJ2-7
V gene: TRBV10-3
CDR3 protein: CAIRGSQGAGEQYF

J gene: TRBJ2-5
V gene: TRBV12-3/TRBV12-4
CDR3 protein: CASSPGFETQYF

J gene: TRBJ2-1
V gene: TRBV7-2
CDR3 protein: CASSLTRGAYNEQFF

J gene: TRBJ2-1
V gene: TRBV20-1
CDR3 protein: CSARDWTSGRALVNEQFF

J gene: TRBJ1-1
V gene: TRBV18
CDR3 protein: CASSPRTGLYGEAFF

J gene: TRBJ1-6
V gene: TRBV12-3/TRBV12-4
CDR3 protein: CASSPRTSSYNSPLHF

J gene: TRBJ2-1
V gene: TRBV13
CDR3 protein: CASSPLTGTRRDEQFF

J gene: TRBJ2-5
V gene: TRBV25-1
CDR3 protein: CASSGLAGGGQETQYF

J gene: TRBJ1-1
V gene: TRBV20-1
CDR3 protein: CSAIMGQVNTEAFF

J gene: TRBJ2-7
V gene: TRBV9
CDR3 protein: CASSHGQGNSYEQYF

J gene: TRBJ1-4
V gene: TRBV7-9
CDR3 protein: CASSRLIYSANEKLFF

J gene: TRBJ2-1
V gene: TRBV7-2
CDR3 protein: CASSSPGQGYNEQFF

J gene: TRBJ2-1
V gene: TRBV20-1
CDR3 protein: CSAESGTHLNEQFF

J gene: TRBJ2-7
V gene: TRBV5-1
CDR3 protein: CASSGGTDQYEQYF

J gene: TRBJ1-2
V gene: TRBV25-1
CDR3 protein: CASIQGGSAGGYTF

J gene: TRBJ2-1
V gene: TRBV28
CDR3 protein: CASSSPATNEQFF

J gene: TRBJ1-1
V gene: TRBV5-1
CDR3 protein: CASSLGGGGSTEAFF

J gene: TRBJ2-2
V gene: TRBV12-5
CDR3 protein: CASGSEREIGELFF